The source of this TCR beta chain is a study of CD8+ T cells in alopecia areata. Study-level findings and limits: Under tofacitinib, fewer expanded CD8+ clones appeared among the top 100 scalp clones.

cDNA prepared by RNA extraction and subsequent reverse transcription served as the template for sequencing. TCRdb's table, derived via immunoSEQ multiplex PCR, lists solely in-frame clones and lacks some. Of about 210,000 clones in the sample, roughly 56% are singletons; the top ten hold around 1.4%. This CDR3 comprises 12 residues. V shed 7 bases, J shed 4 bases, and the junction held 3 bases outside the gene matches. The germline V gene encodes CDR1 SNHLY and CDR2 FYNNEI. A word on this clone: Its antigen is not known.

Treatment specified: oral pan-JAK inhibitor, 5-10 mg twice daily. PBMCs served as the source from which CD4+ and CD8+ T cells were sorted. This sequence was found in a human donor with alopecia areata. The source was CD4+ T cells sorted from blood, collected at week 4, from a patient treated with tofacitinib. The chain is built from TRBV2 and TRBJ1-2; TRBD1 matches 7 bases. Here the CDR3 reads CASNSGGYGYTF. CDR3 DNA sequence: TGTGCCAGCAACTCAGGGGGCTATGGCTACACCTTC.